This TCR beta chain was observed in a study of blood T cell repertoires in COVID-19. The data were produced by immunoSEQ multiplex PCR, yet TCRdb's version contains in-frame clones alone and is incomplete. The sample carries under 350,000 clones, under 90% recorded once. CDR3 length: 14 amino acids. V shed 7 bases, J shed 8 bases, and the junction held 8 bases outside the gene matches. Germline CDR1 LGHNT, CDR2 FRNRAP. V gene TRBV12-5 combines with J gene TRBJ1-4, with 9 nucleotides matching TRBD1. Material for sequencing was PBMCs or T cells enriched from blood (not recorded which). This TCR derives from a young man who had recovered from COVID-19. DNA for the CDR3: TGTGCTAGTGCGACGGACAGGGGAAAGGAAAAACTGTTTTTT. Translation gives CASATDRGKEKLFF.